This entry describes one T cell receptor (beta chain). Its antigen remains unknown. This sample stems from a study of T cell repertoires in cytomegalovirus infection. Study details: The study used recently identified HLA-C-restricted and well-studied HLA-B-restricted CMV epitopes. Carrying CMV and the relevant HLA type showed in public TCR beta signatures.

TCRdb ran MiXCR on the reads and lists one entry per CDR3 protein. The sample yields roughly 990,000 distinct CDR3 sequences, about 33% seen once. This CDR3 has 13 amino acids. Germline lookup yields CDR1 MGHRA and CDR2 YSYEKL. V was pared by 5 bases and J by 8 bases, with 13 bases between. Study-wide points: CMV-specific TCR beta clonotypes restricted by HLA-C were the ones dominating the ex vivo response.

The clonotype originates from a human donor in good health (CMV status not recorded). Some clones in this sample may be carry-over from other donors' samples. V gene TRBV4-1 combines with J gene TRBJ2-1; D is perhaps TRBD1 (6 bases). The input for sequencing was cultured CD8+ T cells from PBMCs, taken from culture after CMV antigen stimulation. CDR3 loop: CASSLNRVYEQFF. The DNA of the CDR3 is TGCGCCAGCAGCTTAAACAGGGTTTATGAGCAGTTCTTC.